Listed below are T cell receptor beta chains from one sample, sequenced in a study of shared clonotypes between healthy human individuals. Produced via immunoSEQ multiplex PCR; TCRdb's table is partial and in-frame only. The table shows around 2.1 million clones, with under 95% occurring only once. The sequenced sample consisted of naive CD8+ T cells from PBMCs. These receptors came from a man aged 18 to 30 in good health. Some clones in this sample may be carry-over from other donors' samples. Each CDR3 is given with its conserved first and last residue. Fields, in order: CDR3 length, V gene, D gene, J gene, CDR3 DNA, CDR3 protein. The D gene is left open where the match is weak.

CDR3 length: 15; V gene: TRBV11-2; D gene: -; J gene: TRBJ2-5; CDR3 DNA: TGTGCCAGCAGCTCGGGCCCAAGCCGAAAAGAGACCCAGTACTTC; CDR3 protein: CASSSGPSRKETQYF
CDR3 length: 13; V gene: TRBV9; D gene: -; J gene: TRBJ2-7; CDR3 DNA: TGTGCCAGCAGCGGACCCCTCTCCTACGAGCAGTACTTC; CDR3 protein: CASSGPLSYEQYF
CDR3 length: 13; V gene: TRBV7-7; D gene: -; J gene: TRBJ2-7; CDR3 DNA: TGTGCCAGCAGCGACGGACGGACCTACGAGCAGTACTTC; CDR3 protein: CASSDGRTYEQYF
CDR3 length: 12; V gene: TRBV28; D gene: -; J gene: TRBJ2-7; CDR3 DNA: TGTGCCAGCAGTTTATCCCGGGACGAGCAGTACTTC; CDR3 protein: CASSLSRDEQYF
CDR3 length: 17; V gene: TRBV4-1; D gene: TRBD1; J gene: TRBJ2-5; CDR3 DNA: TGCGCCAGCAGCCAAGACACTAGGACAGGGGAACTTAGGACCCAGTACTTC; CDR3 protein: CASSQDTRTGELRTQYF
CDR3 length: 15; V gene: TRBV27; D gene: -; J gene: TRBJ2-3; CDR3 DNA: TGTGCCAGCACCCCTAGGGACACACTCACAGATACGCAGTATTTT; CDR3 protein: CASTPRDTLTDTQYF
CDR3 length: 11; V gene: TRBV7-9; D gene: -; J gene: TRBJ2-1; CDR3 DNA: TGTGCCAGCAGCCAAGGACCGGGGCAGTTCTTC; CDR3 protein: CASSQGPGQFF
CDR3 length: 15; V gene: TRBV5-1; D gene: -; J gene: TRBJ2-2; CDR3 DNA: TGCGCCAGCAGCTCGACAGTTATTGACACCGGGGAGCTGTTTTTT; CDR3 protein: CASSSTVIDTGELFF
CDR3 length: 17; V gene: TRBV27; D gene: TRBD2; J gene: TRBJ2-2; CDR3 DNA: TGTGCCAGCAGTTTATCGTTAGCGGGAGCGAACACCGGGGAGCTGTTTTTT; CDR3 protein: CASSLSLAGANTGELFF
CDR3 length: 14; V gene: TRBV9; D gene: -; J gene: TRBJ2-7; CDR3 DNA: TGTGCCAGCAGCCCCGGAGGGGCAGCCTACGAGCAGTACTTC; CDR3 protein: CASSPGGAAYEQYF
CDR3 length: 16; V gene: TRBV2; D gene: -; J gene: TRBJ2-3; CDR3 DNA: TGTGCCAGCAGTGATGGGGGGGACATTGGCACAGATACGCAGTATTTT; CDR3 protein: CASSDGGDIGTDTQYF